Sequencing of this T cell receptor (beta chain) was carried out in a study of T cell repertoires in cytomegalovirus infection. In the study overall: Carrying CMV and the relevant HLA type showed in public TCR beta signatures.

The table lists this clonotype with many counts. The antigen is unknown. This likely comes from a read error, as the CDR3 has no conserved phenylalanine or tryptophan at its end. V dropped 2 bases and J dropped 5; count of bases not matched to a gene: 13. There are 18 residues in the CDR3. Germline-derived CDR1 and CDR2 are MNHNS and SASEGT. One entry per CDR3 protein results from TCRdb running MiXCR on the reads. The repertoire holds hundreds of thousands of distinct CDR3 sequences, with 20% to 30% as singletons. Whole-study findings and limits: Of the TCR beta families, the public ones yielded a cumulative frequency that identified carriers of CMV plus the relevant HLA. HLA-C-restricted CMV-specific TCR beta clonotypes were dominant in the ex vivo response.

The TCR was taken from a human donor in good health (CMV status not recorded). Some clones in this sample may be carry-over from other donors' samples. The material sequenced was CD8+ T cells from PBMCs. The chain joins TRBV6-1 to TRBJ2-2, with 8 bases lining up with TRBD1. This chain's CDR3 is CASSEHPGTGGGTGELFL. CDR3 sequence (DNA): TGTGCCAGCAGTGAACACCCCGGGACAGGTGGAGGGACCGGGGAGCTGTTTCTT.